What follows is one T cell receptor beta chain and its context. Its antigen is undetermined. This sample was taken from a study of cytomegalovirus exposure and HLA in healthy donors. Whole-study findings and limits: From TCR beta sequences, most subjects' HLA-A and HLA-B alleles were reportedly predicted accurately.

With 60 Vbeta and 13 Jbeta primers, the PCR was carried out. In the original analysis: Per a later analysis, the number of unique TCR beta chains was 75 million to 90 million, of which some 10 million were shared. Sequenced by immunoSEQ multiplex PCR; TCRdb stores in-frame clones only, minus some. Clone size and V and J calls were adopted from that table, with D and trimming inferred from the DNA. The sample yields about 180,000 clones, 70% to 75% seen once. The origin of this receptor is a male donor in good health and CMV-seronegative. Sequencing input: PBMCs.

The CDR3 DNA sequence: TGTGCCACCAGCAGAGATGGGGCAGGGATCATACCCTACGAGCAGTACTTC. This gives the protein CATSRDGAGIIPYEQYF. The chain recombines TRBV15 with TRBJ2-5; weak D call: TRBD1 (5 bases). The DNA end is a closer match to TRBJ2-7, so the J assignment may be wrong. CDR3 length: 17 amino acids. The germline gives CDR1 LNHNV, CDR2 YYDKDF (reference sequence).